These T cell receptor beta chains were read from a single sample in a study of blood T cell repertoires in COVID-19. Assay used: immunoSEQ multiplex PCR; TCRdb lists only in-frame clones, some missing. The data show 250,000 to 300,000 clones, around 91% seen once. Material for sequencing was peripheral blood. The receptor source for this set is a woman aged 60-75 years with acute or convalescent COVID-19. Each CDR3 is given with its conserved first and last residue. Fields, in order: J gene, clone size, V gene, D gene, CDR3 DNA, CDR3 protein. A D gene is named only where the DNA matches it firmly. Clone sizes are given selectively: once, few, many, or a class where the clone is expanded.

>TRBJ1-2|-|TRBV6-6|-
TGTGCCACTTACTGGGGACTCTATGGCTACACCTTC
CATYWGLYGYTF
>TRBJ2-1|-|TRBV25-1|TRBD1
TGTGCCAGCAGACCCACAGGGGGCTCCTACAATGAGCAGTTCTTC
CASRPTGGSYNEQFF
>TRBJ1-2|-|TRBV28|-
TGTGCCACCTCAGGAGGGTATGGCTACACCTTC
CATSGGYGYTF
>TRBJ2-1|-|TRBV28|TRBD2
TGTGCCAGCAGTCCAACCAACCCTAGCGGGAGCCTTATCAATGAGCAGTTCTTC
CASSPTNPSGSLINEQFF
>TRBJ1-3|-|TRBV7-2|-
TGTGCCAGCAGCTCAATAGGGGTCCCCTCTGGAAACACCATATATTTT
CASSSIGVPSGNTIYF
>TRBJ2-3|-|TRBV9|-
TGTGCCAGCAGCGTTCTAGCCTCCAACACAGATACGCAGTATTTT
CASSVLASNTDTQYF
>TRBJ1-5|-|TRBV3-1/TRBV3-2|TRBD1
TGTGCCAGCAGCCAAGGGACAGGTAACAATCAGCCCCAGCATTTT
CASSQGTGNNQPQHF
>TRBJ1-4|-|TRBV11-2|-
TGTGCCAGCAGCTTATCCGGGTTTTATGAAAAACTGTTTTTT
CASSLSGFYEKLFF
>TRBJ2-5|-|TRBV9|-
TGTGCCAGCAGCGTACTTGGGGGGAGCCAAGAGACCCAGTACTTC
CASSVLGGSQETQYF
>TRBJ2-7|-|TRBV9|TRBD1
TGTGCCAGCAGCGTAGTACAGGGGGAAGGCGAGCAGTACTTC
CASSVVQGEGEQYF
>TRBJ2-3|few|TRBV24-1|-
TGTGCCACCAGTGATAGCCCCCTCCGCACAGATACGCAGTATTTT
CATSDSPLRTDTQYF
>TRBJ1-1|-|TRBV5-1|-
TGCGCCAGCAGCTTGGACAAATACACTGAAGCTTTCTTT
CASSLDKYTEAFF
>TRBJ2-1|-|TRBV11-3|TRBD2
TGTGCCAGCAGCCTCCTAGCGGGAGGGCACAATGAGCAGTTCTTC
CASSLLAGGHNEQFF
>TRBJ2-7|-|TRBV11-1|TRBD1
TGTGCCAGCAGCCTAGGGACAGGGAGAGACTACGAGCAGTACTTC
CASSLGTGRDYEQYF
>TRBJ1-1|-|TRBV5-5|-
TGTGCCAGCAGCTTGGAGGCAGGCCCCGAAGCTTTCTTT
CASSLEAGPEAFF
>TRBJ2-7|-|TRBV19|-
TGTGCCAGTAGTATATCGGGGGACTACGAGCAGTACTTC
CASSISGDYEQYF
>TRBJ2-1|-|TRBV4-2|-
TGTGCCAGCAGCCAAGGGGTCGGGTACAATGAGCAGTTCTTC
CASSQGVGYNEQFF
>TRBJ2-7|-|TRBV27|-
TGTGCCAGCAGTTTAACAGGGAGCGCCTACGAGCAGTACTTC
CASSLTGSAYEQYF
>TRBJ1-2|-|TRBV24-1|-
TGTGCCACCAGTGACCCGCAACAGGGAAAAAGAAGCTACACCTTC
CATSDPQQGKRSYTF
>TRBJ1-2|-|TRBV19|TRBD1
TGTGCCAGTAGTCCTAGGGGACAGGGGACGAACTATGGCTACACCTTC
CASSPRGQGTNYGYTF
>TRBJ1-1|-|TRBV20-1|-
TGCAGTGCTAGAGCTTACACTGAAGCTTTCTTT
CSARAYTEAFF
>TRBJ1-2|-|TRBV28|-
TGTGCCAGCAGTTTAAGCGCGAGGTTTGGAGATAACTATGGCTACACCTTC
CASSLSARFGDNYGYTF
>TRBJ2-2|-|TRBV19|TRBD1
TGTGCCAGTAGTGACTGGACAGGGGGCCTGAGCACCGGGGAGCTGTTTTTT
CASSDWTGGLSTGELFF
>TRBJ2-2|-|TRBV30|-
TGTGCCTGGAGTGGAGTCCAGGGGCAAACCGGGGAGCTGTTTTTT
CAWSGVQGQTGELFF
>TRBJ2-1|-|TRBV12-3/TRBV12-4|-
TGTGCCAGCAGTTTCTCAACTCATGAGCAGTTCTTC
CASSFSTHEQFF
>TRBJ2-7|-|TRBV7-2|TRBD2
TGTGCCAGCAGCAACGGGGGGGGTTTAAGCGAGCAGTACTTC
CASSNGGGLSEQYF
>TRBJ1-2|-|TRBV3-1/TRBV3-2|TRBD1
TGTGCCAGCAGCCAAGATTGGACAGGACACTATGGCTACACCTTC
CASSQDWTGHYGYTF
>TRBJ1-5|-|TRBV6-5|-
TGTGCCAGCAGACGACAGTTCAATCAGCCCCAGCATTTT
CASRRQFNQPQHF
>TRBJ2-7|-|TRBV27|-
TGTGCCAGCAGTTTAAGCCCGGGGAGGAACGAGCAGTACTTC
CASSLSPGRNEQYF
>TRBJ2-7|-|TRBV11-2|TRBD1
TGTGCCAGCAGCCCCGGGACAGGGCCCGAGCAGTACTTC
CASSPGTGPEQYF
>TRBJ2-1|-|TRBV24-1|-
TGTGCCACCAGTGATTTAGGGACAAATCAACTCAATGAGCAGTTCTTC
CATSDLGTNQLNEQFF
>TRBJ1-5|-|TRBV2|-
TGTGCCAGCGGGCGGGGGCAGCCCCAGCATTTT
CASGRGQPQHF
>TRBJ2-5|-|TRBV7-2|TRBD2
TGTGCCAGCAGCTTACAACTGGCGGGAGCCTACCAAGAGACCCAGTACTTC
CASSLQLAGAYQETQYF
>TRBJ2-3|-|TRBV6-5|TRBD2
TGTGCCAGCAGTCCTACTAGCGGGAGGGGGAATACGCAGTATTTT
CASSPTSGRGNTQYF
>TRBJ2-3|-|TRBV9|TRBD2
TGTGCCAGCAGCGTTCGGACTAGCGGGGGGGCAGTAGATACGCAGTATTTT
CASSVRTSGGAVDTQYF
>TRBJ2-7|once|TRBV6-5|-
TGTGCCAGCAAGGGGTCTTCCTACGAGCAGTACTTC
CASKGSSYEQYF